This T cell receptor beta chain was captured by sequencing in a study of CD8+ T cells in alopecia areata. Notes on this clone: The antigen is undetermined.

There are 13 residues in the CDR3. V was trimmed by 8 bases and J by 4 bases, leaving 12 bases between them. Germline lookup yields CDR1 MGHDK and CDR2 SYGVNS. Study-level findings and limits: Between patients, shared TCR sequences were less clear than in mice. This was possibly due in part to HLA diversity in the patient population. Higher clonality and more expanded CD8+ clones appeared in lesional than normal scalp. Sequencing of scalp samples also includes resident alphabeta T cells from normal skin.

PBMC-derived CD4+ and CD8+ T cells were sorted. Extracted from the samples, RNA was reverse transcribed into cDNA to serve as the sequencing template. Data came from immunoSEQ multiplex PCR; TCRdb stores just in-frame clones and leaves some out. Found here are around 190,000 clones, 45% to 70% of them singletons; the top ten hold 4.5% to 6%. V usage is TRBV25-1 and J usage is TRBJ2-1; the D call may be TRBD1 or TRBD2 (5 bases each). This clonotype was obtained from a human donor in good health. Sequencing input: CD8+ T cells sorted from blood. The CDR3 coding sequence is TGTGCCAGCGGGTGGGACGGGTACAATGAGCAGTTCTTC. Translation: CASGWDGYNEQFF.